This T cell receptor beta chain was sequenced in a study of preoperative IRX-2 immunotherapy in early breast cancer. The data were produced by immunoSEQ multiplex PCR, yet TCRdb's version contains in-frame clones alone and is incomplete. Of 20,000 to 30,000 clones in the sample, 75% to 85% are singletons; the top ten hold roughly 1.3%. As for treatment: preoperative locoregional IRX-2 cytokine immunotherapy. Preoperative locoregional IRX-2 cytokine immunotherapy was tested in the phase Ib source study. This clone has just one count. With 6 bases removed from V and 0 bases from J, the gap between germline ends came to 6 bases. CDR1 and CDR2 (germline): KGHSH, LQKENI. This CDR3 has 14 amino acids.

The clonotype originates from a human donor with breast cancer. The sample consisted of lymph node tissue, taken after IRX-2 immunotherapy. The chain has TRBV18 and TRBJ2-6, with D hard to call. The CDR3 spells CASSRNSGANVLTF. The CDR3 DNA reads TGTGCCAGCTCGCGGAACTCTGGGGCCAACGTCCTGACTTTC.